The source of this T cell receptor (beta chain) is a study of T cells in women clearing cervical HPV infection. Study outcomes and limitations: Cases and controls were distinguished at AUC 0.83 by richness and V genes. Effector/memory and HPV-specific T cells were not isolated, and association timing is unknown. Cases carried less TRBV6-7 than controls: approximately 0.1% versus 0.16%.

Trimming shortened V by 3 bases and J by 2 bases, and 7 bases separated the two germline ends. Germline CDR1 MNHEY, CDR2 SVGEGT. The CDR3 loop spans 14 amino acids. Profiled with immunoSEQ multiplex PCR; TCRdb holds only in-frame clones, not every one. With about 36,000 clones in the sample, the ten largest clones hold 1.5% to 2%. As to this clone: Its antigen is unknown. The read ends 3 residues early relative to the CDR3; the germline J gene fills the gap.

This sequence joins TRBV6-2 or TRBV6-3 and TRBJ2-2; tentative D call: TRBD2 (6 bases). The sequencing sample was made of blood buffy coat. The clonotype comes from a woman aged 18-69 years with a cervical HPV16 infection that either progressed to CIN3+ or cleared (not recorded which). The CDR3 sequence is CASSYGLNTGELFF. The sequenced part of the CDR3 DNA is TGTGCCAGCAGTTATGGACTAAACACCGGGGAG.